Following are 9 T cell receptor beta chains from one sample sequenced in a study of T cell repertoires in cytomegalovirus infection. No cognate antigen is known for these TCRs. TCRdb recomputed calls from the reads with MiXCR, one row per CDR3 protein. The sample lists under 350,000 distinct CDR3 sequences, around 20% occurring once. Source: cultured PBMCs, taken from culture after CMV antigen stimulation. These receptors came from a human donor in good health (CMV status not recorded). Some clones in this sample may be carry-over from other donors' samples.

The V and J genes are TRBV6-2 or TRBV6-3 and TRBJ1-5; 7 positions match TRBD1. Trimming cost V 6 bases and J 10 bases; bases outside gene matches: 9. The CDR3 runs to 13 residues. Germline values: CDR1 MNHEY, CDR2 SVGEGT. CDR3 in amino acids: CASRTGRREPQHF. CDR3 bases: TGTGCCAGCAGGACAGGGAGGCGGGAACCCCAGCATTTT.

This clonotype was detected a few times. The chain joins TRBV6-5 to TRBJ2-1; possible D gene TRBD2, 5 bases. From germline, CDR1 is MNHEY and CDR2 SVGAGI. V shed 6 bases and J shed 4 bases, with 7 bases lying between them. This CDR3 comprises 12 residues. This CDR3 reads CASRGAYNEQFF. In nucleotides, the CDR3 is TGTGCCAGCAGGGGAGCGTACAATGAGCAGTTCTTC.

This clonotype was seen a handful of times. The chain uses TRBV20-1 and TRBJ2-3; 9 bases are shared with TRBD2. The CDR3 sequence is 14 residues long. The germline V gene encodes CDR1 DFQATT and CDR2 SNEGSKA (reference sequence). The J segment lost 3 bases and the V segment lost 3 bases, leaving 4 bases of the junction unmatched. CDR3 in DNA: TGCAGTGCTAGGCCGAGCGGGAGGACAGATACGCAGTATTTT. This encodes CSARPSGRTDTQYF.

This clonotype was seen only a few times. The chain links TRBV28 to TRBJ2-2; D is undetermined. Trimming cost V 5 bases and J 3 bases, with 7 bases left between them. The CDR3 totals 13 residues. Germline-derived CDR1 and CDR2 are MDHEN and SYDVKM. CDR3 in DNA: TGTGCCAGCAGTGAGGCTCACACCGGGGAGCTGTTTTTT. This gives the protein CASSEAHTGELFF.

The chain is built from TRBV6-2 or TRBV6-3 and TRBJ1-1, with no clear D. This CDR3 is 13 amino acids long. The germline V gene has CDR1 MNHEY and CDR2 SVGEGT. V lost 4 bases and J lost 12, with 18 bases in between. The CDR3 nucleotides are TGTGCCAGCAGTTCGGAGCCCTTGGCGGAATCTTTCTTT. Protein: CASSSEPLAESFF.

This clonotype was found many times. The chain couples TRBV7-9 to TRBJ1-6; D ambiguous. CDR3 length: 13 residues. Germline CDR1 and CDR2: SEHNR and FQNEAQ (reference sequence). V was shortened by 4 bases and J by 10 bases, with 11 bases between the two germline ends. CDR3 coding DNA: TGTGCCAGCAGCTCCGAGGCGGGATCACCCCTCCACTTT. Its protein is CASSSEAGSPLHF.

The V and J genes are TRBV6-5 and TRBJ1-1; 8 bases map to TRBD1. V lost 1 base to trimming and J lost 0 bases; unmatched junction nucleotides: 1. This CDR3 spans 15 amino acids. CDR1 and CDR2 (germline): MNHEY, SVGAGI. CDR3 loop: CASSYWTGMNTEAFF. CDR3 bases: TGTGCCAGCAGTTACTGGACAGGGATGAACACTGAAGCTTTCTTT.

The chain links TRBV4-3 to TRBJ1-2; D not certain. Germline values: CDR1 LGHNA, CDR2 YSLEER. V gave up 0 bases and J gave up 6 bases, with 11 bases separating them. The CDR3 is 14 amino acids. Here the CDR3 reads CASSQDAALNGYTF. CDR3 sequence (DNA): TGCGCCAGCAGCCAAGATGCCGCCCTCAATGGCTACACCTTC.

The chain recombines TRBV19 with TRBJ1-2; no reliable D call. Germline values: CDR1 LNHDA, CDR2 SQIVND (reference sequence). The V end lost 5 bases, the J end lost 4 bases, and 11 bases lay between the germline ends. The CDR3 spans 13 residues. The CDR3 region has the DNA TGTGCCAGTAGTCCTAATTCAGGCTATGGCTACACCTTC. Protein: CASSPNSGYGYTF. The variable domain in full, with the rest retrieved from reference TRBV19 and TRBJ1-2, is DGGITQSPKYLFRKEGQNVTLSCEQNLNHDAMYWYRQDPGQGLRLIYYSQIVNDFQKGDIAEGYSVSREKKESFPLTVTSAQKNPTAFYLCASSPNSGYGYTFGSGTRLTVV.